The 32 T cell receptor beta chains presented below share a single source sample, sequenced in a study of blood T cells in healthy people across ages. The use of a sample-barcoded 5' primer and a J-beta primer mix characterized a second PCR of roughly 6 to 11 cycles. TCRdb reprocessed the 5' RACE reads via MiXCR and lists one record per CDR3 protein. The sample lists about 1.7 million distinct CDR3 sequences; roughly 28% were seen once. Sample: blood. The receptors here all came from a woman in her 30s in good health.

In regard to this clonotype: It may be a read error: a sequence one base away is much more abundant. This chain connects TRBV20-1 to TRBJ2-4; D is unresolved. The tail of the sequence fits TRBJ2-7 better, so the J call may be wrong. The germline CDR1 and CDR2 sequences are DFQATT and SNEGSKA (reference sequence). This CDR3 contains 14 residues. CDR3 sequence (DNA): TGCAGTGCTAAATCCGGCGGCGCGATTTACGAGCAGTACTTC. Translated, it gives CSAKSGGAIYEQYF.

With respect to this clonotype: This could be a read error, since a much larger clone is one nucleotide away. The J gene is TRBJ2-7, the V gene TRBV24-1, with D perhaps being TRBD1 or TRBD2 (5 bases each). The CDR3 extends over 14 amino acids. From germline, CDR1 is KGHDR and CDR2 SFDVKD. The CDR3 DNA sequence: TGTGCCACCAGGGATTTAACCGGGACCACGGGGCAGTACTTC. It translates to CATRDLTGTTGQYF.

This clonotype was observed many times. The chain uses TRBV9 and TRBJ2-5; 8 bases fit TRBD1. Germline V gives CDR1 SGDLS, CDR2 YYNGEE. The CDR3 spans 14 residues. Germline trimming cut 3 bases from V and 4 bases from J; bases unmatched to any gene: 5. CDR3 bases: TGTGCCAGCAGCGCTACAGGGGGGCGAGAGACCCAGTACTTC. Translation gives CASSATGGRETQYF. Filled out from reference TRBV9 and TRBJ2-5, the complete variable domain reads DSGVTQTPKHLITATGQRVTLRCSPRSGDLSVYWYQQSLDQGLQFLIQYYNGEERAKGNILERFSAQQFPDLHSELNLSSLELGDSALYFCASSATGGRETQYFGPGTRLLVL.

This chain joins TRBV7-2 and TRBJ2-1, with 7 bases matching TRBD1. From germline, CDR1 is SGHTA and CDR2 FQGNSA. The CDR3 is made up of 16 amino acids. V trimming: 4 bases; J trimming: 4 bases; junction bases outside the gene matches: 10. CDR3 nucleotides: TGTGCCAGCAGCTGGGGACAGTCGCGAATATACAATGAGCAGTTCTTC. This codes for CASSWGQSRIYNEQFF.

CDR3 nucleotides: TGCAGCGTTGAAGTCATTAGCGGGAGCACAGATACGCAGTATTTT. This gives the protein CSVEVISGSTDTQYF. The chain is built from TRBV29-1 and TRBJ2-3, with 7 bases fitting TRBD2. The CDR3 is made up of 15 amino acids. Germline CDR1 SQVTM, CDR2 ANQGSEA. Losses at the gene ends were 1 base for V and 0 bases for J; bases not matched to a gene: 4.

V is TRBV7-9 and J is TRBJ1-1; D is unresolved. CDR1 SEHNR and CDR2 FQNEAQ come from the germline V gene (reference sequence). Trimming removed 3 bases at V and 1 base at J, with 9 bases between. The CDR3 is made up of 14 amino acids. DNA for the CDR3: TGTGCCAGCAGCTTGCGGACTGGGAACACTGAAGCTTTCTTT. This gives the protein CASSLRTGNTEAFF.

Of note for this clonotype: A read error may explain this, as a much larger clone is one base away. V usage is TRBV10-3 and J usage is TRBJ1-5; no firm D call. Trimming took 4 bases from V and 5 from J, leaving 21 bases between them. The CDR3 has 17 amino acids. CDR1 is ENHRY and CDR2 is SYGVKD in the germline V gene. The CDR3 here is CAISVGSSWGAYQPQHF. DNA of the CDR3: TGTGCCATCAGTGTTGGGAGCTCCTGGGGTGCTTATCAGCCCCAGCATTTT.

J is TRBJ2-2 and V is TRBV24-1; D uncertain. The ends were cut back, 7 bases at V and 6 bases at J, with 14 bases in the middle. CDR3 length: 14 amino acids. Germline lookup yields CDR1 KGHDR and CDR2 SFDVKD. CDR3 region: CATSRTGESGELFF. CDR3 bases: TGTGCCACCAGCCGAACTGGGGAATCCGGGGAGCTGTTTTTT.

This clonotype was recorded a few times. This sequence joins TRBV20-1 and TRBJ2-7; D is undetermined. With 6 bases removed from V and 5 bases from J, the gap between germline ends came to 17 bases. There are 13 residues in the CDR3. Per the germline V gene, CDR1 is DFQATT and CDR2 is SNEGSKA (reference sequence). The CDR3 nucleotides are TGCAGTGCCGCAACCGACGGGTGGGACGAGCAGTACTTC. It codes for CSAATDGWDEQYF.

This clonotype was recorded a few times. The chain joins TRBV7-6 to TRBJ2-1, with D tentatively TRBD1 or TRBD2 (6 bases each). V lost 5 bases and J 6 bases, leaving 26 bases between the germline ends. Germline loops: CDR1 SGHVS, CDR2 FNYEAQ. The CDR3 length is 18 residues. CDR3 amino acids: CASSQLLEGVGGTNEQFF. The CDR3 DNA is TGTGCCAGCAGCCAGCTTCTTGAGGGGGTTGGGGGGACCAATGAGCAGTTCTTC.

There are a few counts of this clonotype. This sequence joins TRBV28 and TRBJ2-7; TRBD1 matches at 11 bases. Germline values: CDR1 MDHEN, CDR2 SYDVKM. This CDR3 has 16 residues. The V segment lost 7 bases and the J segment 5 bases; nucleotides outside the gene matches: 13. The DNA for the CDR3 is TGTGCCAGCACTAGGACAGGGGGCGTTATAGGCCACGAGCAGTACTTC. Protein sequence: CASTRTGGVIGHEQYF.

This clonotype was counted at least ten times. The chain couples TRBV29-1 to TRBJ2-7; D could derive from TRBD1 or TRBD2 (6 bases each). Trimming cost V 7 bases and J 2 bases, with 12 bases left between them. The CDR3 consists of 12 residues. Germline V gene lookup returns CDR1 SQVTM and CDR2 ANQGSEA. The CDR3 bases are TGCAGCGGGGGGGACACAACCTACGAGCAGTACTTC. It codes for CSGGDTTYEQYF.

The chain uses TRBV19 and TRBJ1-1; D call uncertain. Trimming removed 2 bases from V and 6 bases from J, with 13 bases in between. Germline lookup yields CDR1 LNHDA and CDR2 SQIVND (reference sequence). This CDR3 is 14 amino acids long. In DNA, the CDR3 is TGTGCCAGTAGTATAAGTCGGATGGTGGCTGAAGCTTTCTTT. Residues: CASSISRMVAEAFF. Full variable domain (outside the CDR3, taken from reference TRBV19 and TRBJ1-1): DGGITQSPKYLFRKEGQNVTLSCEQNLNHDAMYWYRQDPGQGLRLIYYSQIVNDFQKGDIAEGYSVSREKKESFPLTVTSAQKNPTAFYLCASSISRMVAEAFFGQGTRLTVV.

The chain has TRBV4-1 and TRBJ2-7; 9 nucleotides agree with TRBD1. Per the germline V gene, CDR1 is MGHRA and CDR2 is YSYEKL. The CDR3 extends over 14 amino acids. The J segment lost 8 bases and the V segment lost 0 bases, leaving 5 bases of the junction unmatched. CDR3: CASSQDGQGFKQYF. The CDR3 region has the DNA TGCGCCAGCAGCCAAGATGGACAGGGGTTCAAGCAGTACTTC.

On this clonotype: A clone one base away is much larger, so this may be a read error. The CDR3 region has the DNA TGTGCCAGCAGCTTAGCCTACTCCAGGGGGCGTAGAAGCGAGCAGTACTTC. Its protein is CASSLAYSRGRRSEQYF. V and J are TRBV7-2 and TRBJ2-7; 8 bases map to TRBD1. The CDR3 covers 17 residues. Germline lookup yields CDR1 SGHTA and CDR2 FQGNSA. Trimming at V came to 0 bases and at J to 6 bases, leaving 13 bases not matched to a gene.

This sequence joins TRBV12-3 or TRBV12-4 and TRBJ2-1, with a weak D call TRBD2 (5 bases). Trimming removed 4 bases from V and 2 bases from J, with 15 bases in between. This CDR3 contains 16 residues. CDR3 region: CASSSRMAGTYNEQFF. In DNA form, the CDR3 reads TGTGCCAGCAGTTCGCGTATGGCGGGTACCTACAATGAGCAGTTCTTC.

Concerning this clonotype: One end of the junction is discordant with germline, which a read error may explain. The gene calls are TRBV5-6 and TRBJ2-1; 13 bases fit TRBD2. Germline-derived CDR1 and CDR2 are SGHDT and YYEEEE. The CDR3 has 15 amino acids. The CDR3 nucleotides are TGTGCCAACAGCTTGGGACTAGCGGGGCACAATGAGCAGTTCTTC. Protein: CANSLGLAGHNEQFF.

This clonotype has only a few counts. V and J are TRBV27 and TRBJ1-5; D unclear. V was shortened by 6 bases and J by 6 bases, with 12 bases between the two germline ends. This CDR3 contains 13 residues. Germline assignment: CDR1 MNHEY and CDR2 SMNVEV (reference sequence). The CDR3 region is CASREGRVQPQHF. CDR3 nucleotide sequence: TGTGCCAGCAGAGAGGGCAGAGTTCAGCCCCAGCATTTT.

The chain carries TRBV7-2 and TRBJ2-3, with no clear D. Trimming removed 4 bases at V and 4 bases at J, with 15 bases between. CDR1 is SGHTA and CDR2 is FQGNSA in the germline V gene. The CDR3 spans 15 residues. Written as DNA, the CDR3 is TGTGCCAGCAGCTCCTGGGTCTCTGGGGCAGATACGCAGTATTTT. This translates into CASSSWVSGADTQYF.

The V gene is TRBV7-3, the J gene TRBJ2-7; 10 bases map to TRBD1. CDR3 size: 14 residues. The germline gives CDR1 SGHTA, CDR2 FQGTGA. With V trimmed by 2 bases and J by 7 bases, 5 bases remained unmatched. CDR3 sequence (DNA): TGTGCCAGCAGCTTATCCGGGACAGGGGTAGAGCAGTACTTC. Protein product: CASSLSGTGVEQYF.

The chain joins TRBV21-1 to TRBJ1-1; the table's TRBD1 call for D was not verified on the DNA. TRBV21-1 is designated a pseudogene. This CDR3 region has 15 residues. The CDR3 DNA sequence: TGTGCCAGCAGCCCAATCCGCGGGGTAGGGACTGAAGCTTTCTTT. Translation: CASSPIRGVGTEAFF.

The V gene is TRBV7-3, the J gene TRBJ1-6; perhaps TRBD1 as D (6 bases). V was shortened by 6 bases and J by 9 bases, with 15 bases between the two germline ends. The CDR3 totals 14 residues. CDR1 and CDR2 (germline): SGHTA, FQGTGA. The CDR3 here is CASSSGVLISPLHF. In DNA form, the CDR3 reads TGTGCCAGCAGTTCAGGGGTATTGATTTCACCCCTCCACTTT.

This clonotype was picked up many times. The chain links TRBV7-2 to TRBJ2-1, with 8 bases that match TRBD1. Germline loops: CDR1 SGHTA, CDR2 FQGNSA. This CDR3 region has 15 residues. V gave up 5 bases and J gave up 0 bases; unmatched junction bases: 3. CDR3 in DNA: TGTGCCAGCAGCGTAGGGACAGGCTCCTACAATGAGCAGTTCTTC. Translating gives CASSVGTGSYNEQFF.

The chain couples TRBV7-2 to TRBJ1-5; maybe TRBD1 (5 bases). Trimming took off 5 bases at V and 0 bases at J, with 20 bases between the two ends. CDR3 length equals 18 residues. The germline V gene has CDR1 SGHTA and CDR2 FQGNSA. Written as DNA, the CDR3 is TGTGCCAGCAGCGCGACAGACACCCTGATTTATAGCAATCAGCCCCAGCATTTT. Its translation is CASSATDTLIYSNQPQHF. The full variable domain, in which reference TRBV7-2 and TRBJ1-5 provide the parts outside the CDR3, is GAGVSQSPSNKVTEKGKDVELRCDPISGHTALYWYRQSLGQGLEFLIYFQGNSAPDKSGLPSDRFSAERTGGSVSTLTIQRTQQEDSAVYLCASSATDTLIYSNQPQHFGDGTRLSIL.

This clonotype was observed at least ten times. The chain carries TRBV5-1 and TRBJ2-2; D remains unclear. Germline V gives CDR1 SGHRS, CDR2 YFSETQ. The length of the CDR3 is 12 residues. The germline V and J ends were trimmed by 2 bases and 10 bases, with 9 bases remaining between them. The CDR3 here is CASSFQSVELFF. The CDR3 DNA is TGCGCCAGCAGCTTTCAATCGGTGGAGCTGTTTTTT.

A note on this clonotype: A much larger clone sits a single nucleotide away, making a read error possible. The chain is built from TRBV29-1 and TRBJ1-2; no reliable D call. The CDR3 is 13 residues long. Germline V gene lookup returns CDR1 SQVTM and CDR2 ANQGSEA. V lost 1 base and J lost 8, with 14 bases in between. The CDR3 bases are TGCAGCGTTGAAGGGGATGGAGTATTCGGCTACACCTTC. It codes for CSVEGDGVFGYTF.

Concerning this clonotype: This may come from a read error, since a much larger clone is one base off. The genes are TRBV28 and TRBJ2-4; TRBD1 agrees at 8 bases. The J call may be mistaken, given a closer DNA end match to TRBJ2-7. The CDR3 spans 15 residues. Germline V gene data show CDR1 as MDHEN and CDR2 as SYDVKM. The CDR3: CDSSLQGDLTYEQYF. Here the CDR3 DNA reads TGTGACAGCAGCCTACAGGGGGACCTTACCTACGAGCAGTACTTC.

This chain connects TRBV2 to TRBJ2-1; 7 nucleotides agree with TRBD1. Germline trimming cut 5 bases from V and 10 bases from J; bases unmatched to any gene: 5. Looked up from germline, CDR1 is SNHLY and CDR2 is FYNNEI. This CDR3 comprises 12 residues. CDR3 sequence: CASSTGVGEQFF. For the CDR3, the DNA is TGTGCCAGCAGTACAGGGGTAGGCGAGCAGTTCTTC.

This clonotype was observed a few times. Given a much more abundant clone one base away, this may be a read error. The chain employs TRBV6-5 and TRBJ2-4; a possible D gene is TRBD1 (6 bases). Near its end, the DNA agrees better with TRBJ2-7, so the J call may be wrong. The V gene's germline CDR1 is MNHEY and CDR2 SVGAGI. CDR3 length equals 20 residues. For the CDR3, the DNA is TGTGCCAGCAGTTCTCTATCGACAGTAACAGGGACCAGGCTCTTTGGCGAGCAGTACTTC. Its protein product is CASSSLSTVTGTRLFGEQYF.

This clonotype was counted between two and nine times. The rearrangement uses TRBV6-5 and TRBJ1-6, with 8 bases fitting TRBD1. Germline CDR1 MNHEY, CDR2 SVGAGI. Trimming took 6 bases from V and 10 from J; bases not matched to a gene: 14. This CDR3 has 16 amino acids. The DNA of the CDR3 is TGTGCCAGCAGCTACACTCTGGGACAGGAAATGTCACCCCTCCACTTT. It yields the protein CASSYTLGQEMSPLHF.

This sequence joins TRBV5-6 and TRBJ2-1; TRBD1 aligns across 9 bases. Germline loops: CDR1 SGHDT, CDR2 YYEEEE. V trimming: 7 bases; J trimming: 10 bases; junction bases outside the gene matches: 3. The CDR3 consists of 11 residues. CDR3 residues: CASQGTGEQFF. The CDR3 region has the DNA TGTGCCAGCCAGGGGACAGGGGAGCAGTTCTTC.

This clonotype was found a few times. CDR3 nucleotide sequence: TGCAGTGCTAGTCTTGTTAGGGAGACCCAGTACTTC. Encoded protein: CSASLVRETQYF. The gene calls are TRBV20-1 and TRBJ2-5; unclear D gene. CDR3 length: 12 amino acids. V lost 3 bases, J lost 5 bases, and 10 bases lay in between. Looked up from germline, CDR1 is DFQATT and CDR2 is SNEGSKA (reference sequence).